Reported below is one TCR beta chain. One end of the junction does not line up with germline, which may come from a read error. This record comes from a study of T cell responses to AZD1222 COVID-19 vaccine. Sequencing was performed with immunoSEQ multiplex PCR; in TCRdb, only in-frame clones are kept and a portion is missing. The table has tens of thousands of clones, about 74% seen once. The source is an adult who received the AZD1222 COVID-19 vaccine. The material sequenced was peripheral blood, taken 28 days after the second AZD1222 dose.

The CDR3 sequence is CARSGQRNEKLFF. The CDR3 nucleotides read TGTGCCAGGAGCGGACAGAGGAATGAAAAACTGTTTTTT. J is TRBJ1-4 and V is TRBV9, with a tentative D call TRBD1 (6 bases). The length of the CDR3 is 13 residues. Germline V gives CDR1 SGDLS, CDR2 YYNGEE.